This T cell receptor beta chain was obtained from a study of T cell responses to AZD1222 COVID-19 vaccine. Study-wide results and limits: Spike-specific TCR repertoires showed rising breadth and depth after two AZD1222 doses.

The table came from immunoSEQ multiplex PCR; TCRdb's copy has only in-frame clones and leaves some out. The sample lists 55,000 to 90,000 clones; 84% were seen once. This clone appeared a few times. Its target is not known. The clonotype comes from an adult in good health. The source material was peripheral blood, sampled on day 0 of AZD1222 vaccination.

The CDR3 DNA follows: TGTGCCAGGGGACAGGGAGGGGGCGGCTACACCTTC. As protein: CARGQGGGGYTF. The chain joins TRBV2 to TRBJ1-2; 9 nucleotides match TRBD1. The CDR3 has 12 residues. V was pared by 9 bases and J by 8 bases, with 7 bases of the junction left unmatched. The V gene's germline CDR1 is SNHLY and CDR2 FYNNEI.